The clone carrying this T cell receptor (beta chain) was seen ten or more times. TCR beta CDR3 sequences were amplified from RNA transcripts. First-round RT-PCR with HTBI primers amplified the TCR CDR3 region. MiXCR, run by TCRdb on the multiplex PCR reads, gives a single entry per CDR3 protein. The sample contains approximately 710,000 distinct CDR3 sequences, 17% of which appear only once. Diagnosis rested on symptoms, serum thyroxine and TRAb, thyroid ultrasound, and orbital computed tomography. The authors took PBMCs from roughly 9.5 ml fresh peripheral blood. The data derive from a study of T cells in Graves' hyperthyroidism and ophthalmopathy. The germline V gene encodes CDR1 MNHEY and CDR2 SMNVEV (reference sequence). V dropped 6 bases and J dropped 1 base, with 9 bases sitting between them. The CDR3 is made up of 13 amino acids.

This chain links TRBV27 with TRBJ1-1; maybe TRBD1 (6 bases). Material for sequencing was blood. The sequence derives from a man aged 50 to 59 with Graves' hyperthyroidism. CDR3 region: CASSGQRNTEAFF. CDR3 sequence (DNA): TGTGCCAGCAGCGGACAGCGGAACACTGAAGCTTTCTTT.